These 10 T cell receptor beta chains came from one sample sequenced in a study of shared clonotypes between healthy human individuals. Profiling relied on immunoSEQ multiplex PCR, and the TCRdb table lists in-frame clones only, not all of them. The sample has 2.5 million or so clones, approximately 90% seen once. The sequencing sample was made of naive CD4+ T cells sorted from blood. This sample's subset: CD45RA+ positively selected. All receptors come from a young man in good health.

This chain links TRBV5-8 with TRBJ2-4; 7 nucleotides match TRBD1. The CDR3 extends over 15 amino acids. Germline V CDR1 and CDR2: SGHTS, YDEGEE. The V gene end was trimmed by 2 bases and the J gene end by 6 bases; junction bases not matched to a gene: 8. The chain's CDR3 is CASSFFRGIGNIQYF. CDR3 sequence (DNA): TGTGCCAGCAGCTTCTTCAGGGGGATTGGAAACATTCAGTACTTC. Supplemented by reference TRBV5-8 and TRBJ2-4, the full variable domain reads EAGVTQSPTHLIKTRGQQATLRCSPISGHTSVYWYQQALGLGLQFLLWYDEGEERNRGNFPPRFSGRQFPNYSSELNVNALELEDSALYLCASSFFRGIGNIQYFGAGTRLSVL.

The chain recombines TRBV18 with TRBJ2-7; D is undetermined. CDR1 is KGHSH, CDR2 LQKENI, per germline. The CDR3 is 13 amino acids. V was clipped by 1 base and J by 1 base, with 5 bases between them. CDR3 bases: TGTGCCAGCTCACCACAGAAATCCTACGAGCAGTACTTC. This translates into CASSPQKSYEQYF.

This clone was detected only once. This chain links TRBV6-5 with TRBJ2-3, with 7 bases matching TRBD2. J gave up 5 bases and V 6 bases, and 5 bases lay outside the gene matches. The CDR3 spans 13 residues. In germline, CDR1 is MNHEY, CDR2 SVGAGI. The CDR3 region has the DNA TGTGCCAGCAGGGGGACGGGGGGAGATACGCAGTATTTT. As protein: CASRGTGGDTQYF.

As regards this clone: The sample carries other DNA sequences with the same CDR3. The CDR3, as DNA: TGCGCCAGCAGCTTTGAGGGTAACTATGGCTACACCTTC. Encoded protein: CASSFEGNYGYTF. The gene calls are TRBV5-1 and TRBJ1-2; no definite D call. The CDR3 has 13 residues. Trimming removed 2 bases at V and 1 base at J, with 6 bases between. Looked up from germline, CDR1 is SGHRS and CDR2 is YFSETQ.

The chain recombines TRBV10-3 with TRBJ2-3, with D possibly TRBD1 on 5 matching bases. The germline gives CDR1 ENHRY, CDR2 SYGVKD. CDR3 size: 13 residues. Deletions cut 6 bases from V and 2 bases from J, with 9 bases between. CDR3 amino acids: CAIRLDNTDTQYF. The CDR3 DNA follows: TGTGCCATCAGGTTGGACAACACAGATACGCAGTATTTT.

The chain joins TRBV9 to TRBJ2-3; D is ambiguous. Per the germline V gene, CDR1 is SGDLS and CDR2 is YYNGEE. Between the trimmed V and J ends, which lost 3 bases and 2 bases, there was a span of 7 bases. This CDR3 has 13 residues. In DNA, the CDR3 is TGTGCCAGCAGCGGGGTTTACACAGATACGCAGTATTTT. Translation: CASSGVYTDTQYF.

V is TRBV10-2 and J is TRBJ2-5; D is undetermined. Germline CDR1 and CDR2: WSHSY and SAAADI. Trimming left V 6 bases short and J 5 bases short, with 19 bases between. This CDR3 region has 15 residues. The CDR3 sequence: CASSARRSFGETQYF. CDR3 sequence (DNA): TGCGCCAGCAGCGCACGACGGAGTTTTGGGGAGACCCAGTACTTC.

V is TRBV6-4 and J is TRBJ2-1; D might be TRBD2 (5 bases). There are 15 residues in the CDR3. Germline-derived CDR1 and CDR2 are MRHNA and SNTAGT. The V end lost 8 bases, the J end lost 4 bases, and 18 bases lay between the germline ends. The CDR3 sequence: CASDLKAALYNEQFF. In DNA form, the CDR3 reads TGTGCCAGCGACCTCAAAGCGGCCCTATACAATGAGCAGTTCTTC.

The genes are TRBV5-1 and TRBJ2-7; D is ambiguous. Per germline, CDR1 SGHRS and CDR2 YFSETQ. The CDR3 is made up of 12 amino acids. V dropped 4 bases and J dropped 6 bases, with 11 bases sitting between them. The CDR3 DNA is TGCGCCAGCAGCGACCCACGGACCGAGCAGTACTTC. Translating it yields CASSDPRTEQYF.

CDR3 residues: CASSEASTDNSPLHF. The CDR3 DNA sequence: TGTGCCAGCAGTGAAGCCTCGACAGATAATTCACCCCTCCACTTT. The V call is TRBV6-1, the J call TRBJ1-6, with D perhaps TRBD1 (5 bases). Trimming removed 0 bases from V and 5 bases from J, with 8 bases in between. Germline values: CDR1 MNHNS, CDR2 SASEGT. The CDR3 has 15 amino acids.